The rows below give T cell receptor beta chains drawn from one sample of a study of sequential checkpoint blockade in melanoma. Sequenced by immunoSEQ multiplex PCR; TCRdb stores in-frame clones only, minus some. Among 31,000 or so clones, 86% were seen once, and the ten largest hold 22%. The sequencing used CD8+ T cells sorted from blood (inferred from file names), collected from a patient given nivolumab and ipilimumab in sequence. The receptors here all came from a human donor with melanoma. The CDR3 runs from the conserved cysteine through the conserved F or W. The order of the fields is V gene, J gene, D gene, clone size, CDR3 DNA, CDR3 protein. The D gene is left open where the match is weak. Rows may omit the clone size; those that give it use once, few, many or a size class.

TRBV27	TRBJ1-1	TRBD1	.	TGTGCCAGCAGTTCCGGGACAGGGTCTTACACTGAAGCTTTCTTT	CASSSGTGSYTEAFF
TRBV27	TRBJ2-7	TRBD2	.	TGTGCCAGCAGTTTAAACCGGGAGGTCTACTACGAGCAGTACTTC	CASSLNREVYYEQYF
TRBV7-2	TRBJ1-1	.	.	TGTGCCAGCAGCTTGGGAGGGTTGAACACTGAAGCTTTCTTT	CASSLGGLNTEAFF
TRBV7-9	TRBJ1-2	.	.	TGTGCCAGCAGCTTAAGTCCACTAATCCGGAACTATGGCTACACCTTC	CASSLSPLIRNYGYTF
TRBV2	TRBJ1-5	.	.	TGTGCCAGCAGCCCTGCCGGGGTAGTGCAGCCCCAGCATTTT	CASSPAGVVQPQHF
TRBV28	TRBJ2-7	.	.	TGTGCCAGCAGCTGGGGGAGGGGGGACAAACCCTACGAGCAGTACTTC	CASSWGRGDKPYEQYF
TRBV27	TRBJ2-7	.	.	TGTGCCAGCAGGGGAAGCGGGTTCGACTACGAGCAGTACTTC	CASRGSGFDYEQYF
TRBV27	TRBJ2-7	.	.	TGTGCCAGCAGTTTCCTGCCGGGACACAGCTACGAGCAGTACTTC	CASSFLPGHSYEQYF
TRBV19	TRBJ1-2	TRBD1	.	TGTGCCAGTACCCTGACAGGGGGCGCCCCAGTTCTCTATGGCTACACCTTC	CASTLTGGAPVLYGYTF
TRBV7-9	TRBJ2-5	TRBD2	.	TGTGCCAGCAGCATAAGCCCTAGCGGGGGAAAGACCCAGTACTTC	CASSISPSGGKTQYF
TRBV7-9	TRBJ2-1	.	.	TGTGCCAGCAGCTTAGTGCAGGCCTACAATGAGCAGTTCTTC	CASSLVQAYNEQFF
TRBV6-5	TRBJ2-2	TRBD1	once	TGTGCCAGCACCCCTCGGGACAGGGAGACCGGGGAGCTGTTTTTT	CASTPRDRETGELFF
TRBV7-9	TRBJ2-7	TRBD2	medium-sized	TGTGCCAGCACCACCCCTAGCGGGACTTGGGAGCAGTACTTC	CASTTPSGTWEQYF
TRBV27	TRBJ1-6	.	.	TGTGCCAGCAGCCCCGCCCCGGGACGCGGGACACCCCTCCACTTT	CASSPAPGRGTPLHF
TRBV7-9	TRBJ1-1	TRBD1	.	TGTGCCAGCGACAGGGGGAAGGGTGAAGCTTTCTTT	CASDRGKGEAFF
TRBV27	TRBJ2-1	TRBD2	.	TGTGCCAGCAGTCGACAAACCGGGACTAGTCCCTACAATGAGCAGTTCTTC	CASSRQTGTSPYNEQFF
TRBV5-1	TRBJ2-7	.	few	TGCGCCAGCAGCGAGAAAGGACAGACTACCTACGAGCAGTACTTC	CASSEKGQTTYEQYF
TRBV5-1	TRBJ1-4	TRBD1	.	TGCGCCAGCAGCCCCATGTCCCCCCGAGGGGGCGATAATGAAAAACTGTTTTTT	CASSPMSPRGGDNEKLFF
TRBV9	TRBJ2-3	TRBD2	.	TGTGCCAGCAGCGTAGCGACTAGCGGAGGCACAGATACGCAGTATTTT	CASSVATSGGTDTQYF
TRBV4-3	TRBJ2-7	.	.	TGCGCCAGCAGCCAAGACCCCCCGCAGGGTGAAAGGGACGAGCAGTACTTC	CASSQDPPQGERDEQYF
TRBV11-2	TRBJ2-1	TRBD2	.	TGTGCCAGCAGCTTATCGGGCGGGAGGGCCTTTGAGCAGTTCTTC	CASSLSGGRAFEQFF
TRBV7-2	TRBJ2-7	TRBD2	.	TGTGCCAGCAGCCCGCTAGCGGGAGGGTCGTACGAGCAGTACTTC	CASSPLAGGSYEQYF
TRBV9	TRBJ2-6	.	.	TGTGCCAGCCAGGGGGGAGCCGGGGCCAACGTCCTGACTTTC	CASQGGAGANVLTF
TRBV11-2	TRBJ2-1	TRBD2	.	TGTGCCAGCAGCTTTGGCGGGGGTGATGAGCAGTTCTTC	CASSFGGGDEQFF
TRBV9	TRBJ2-3	TRBD2	.	TGTGCCAGCAGCGTAGTAGGCGGGGGGCTAAGGACAGATACGCAGTATTTT	CASSVVGGGLRTDTQYF
TRBV9	TRBJ1-2	.	.	TGTGCCAGCAGCGTAGTCCCCCAGGCTAACTATGGCTACACCTTC	CASSVVPQANYGYTF